Listed below are T cell receptor beta chains from one sample, sequenced in a study of shared clonotypes between healthy human individuals. Generated by immunoSEQ multiplex PCR, the TCRdb table keeps only in-frame clones and is missing some. The sample lists about 2.3 million clones, approximately 93% occurring once. The sequencing input was naive CD4+ T cells from PBMCs. These receptors originate from a man aged 18 to 30 in good health. Some clones in this sample may be carry-over from other donors' samples. Each CDR3 is given with its conserved first and last residue. The order of the fields is J gene, V gene, D gene, CDR3 protein. D genes are given only for firm matches.

>TRBJ2-1|TRBV5-6|TRBD2
CASTPVGGRALNEQFF
>TRBJ2-7|TRBV7-9|-
CASSYSNYTKAYEQYF
>TRBJ2-5|TRBV9|-
CASSVAHGGRIYF
>TRBJ1-2|TRBV6-5|-
CASSYRGLDYGYTF
>TRBJ2-7|TRBV27|-
CASTHRGTINEQYF
>TRBJ1-2|TRBV11-2|TRBD1
CASRRGPQGAIGYTF
>TRBJ1-4|TRBV7-6|-
CASSAGLRGSNEKLFF
>TRBJ2-7|TRBV7-9|TRBD1
CASGQGGFNEQYF
>TRBJ2-1|TRBV29-1|TRBD1
CSATTGGAINEQFF
>TRBJ2-7|TRBV11-2|-
CASSLISSYEQYF
>TRBJ1-4|TRBV19|-
CASSVPPSGEKLFF
>TRBJ2-5|TRBV6-1|-
CASSESSRQARYQETQYF
>TRBJ1-1|TRBV11-2|-
CASSLPPWTEEAFF
>TRBJ2-5|TRBV5-1|-
CASSLAPQQETQYF
>TRBJ2-7|TRBV9|-
CASSPSTGRMYEQYF
>TRBJ1-4|TRBV25-1|-
CASSELGGEDEKLFF
>TRBJ2-7|TRBV6-1|TRBD1
CASSEGTGRNEQYF
>TRBJ2-1|TRBV7-9|TRBD2
CASVLAGDYNEQFF
>TRBJ1-2|TRBV28|-
CASSSGLPQGYTF
>TRBJ1-1|TRBV5-1|TRBD1
CASSRVRDRDMNTEAFF
>TRBJ1-2|TRBV5-4|TRBD1
CASSPTGVSYGYTF
>TRBJ2-5|TRBV7-6|-
CASSLVGALMGEQYF
>TRBJ2-5|TRBV13|TRBD2
CASNRRGGRETQYF
>TRBJ2-3|TRBV4-2|-
CASSRGTVSGNTDTQYF
>TRBJ1-1|TRBV11-2|-
CASSLEQYTEAFF
>TRBJ2-4|TRBV2|-
CASSLQTLAKNIQYF
>TRBJ1-1|TRBV18|-
CASSPNTEAFF
>TRBJ2-7|TRBV10-3|TRBD2
CAISPGLAGGYEQYF
>TRBJ1-1|TRBV4-2|-
CASSQVGDQNTEAFF
>TRBJ2-5|TRBV7-3|TRBD1
CASSYGQGETQYF
>TRBJ1-3|TRBV29-1|-
CSVVVTSGNTIYF
>TRBJ2-3|TRBV6-5|-
CASSYSASGTDTQYF
>TRBJ2-1|TRBV7-9|TRBD1
CASSSLTTRDREQFF
>TRBJ2-7|TRBV28|TRBD2
CASKPSGSTYEQYF
>TRBJ2-1|TRBV15|TRBD2
CATSRGLAGYNEQFF
>TRBJ2-1|TRBV4-3|-
CASSPVYRSYNEQFF
>TRBJ2-7|TRBV11-2|TRBD1
CASSLGTGVAYEQYF
>TRBJ1-4|TRBV30|-
CAWSLGTGEKLFF
>TRBJ1-1|TRBV6-6|TRBD1
CASSSTLQGTEAFF
>TRBJ2-6|TRBV28|-
CASSSPQGRKFTGANVLTF
>TRBJ1-2|TRBV10-3|-
CAISESRETYGYTF
>TRBJ2-1|TRBV5-1|TRBD2
CASSLLAGVGNEQFF
>TRBJ2-7|TRBV10-1|TRBD2
CASSETSGSYEQYF
>TRBJ2-3|TRBV15|TRBD1
CATSRDRDLDTQYF
>TRBJ2-3|TRBV6-1|TRBD2
CASSAGRALKPDTQYF
>TRBJ2-4|TRBV19|-
CASGPRAREAKNIQYF
>TRBJ2-3|TRBV4-3|TRBD2
CASSQATSGRDTQYF
>TRBJ1-1|TRBV2|TRBD1
CASRGQFNTEAFF
>TRBJ2-7|TRBV28|TRBD2
CASSLVGLAAYEQYF
>TRBJ2-7|TRBV2|-
CASSMSIFLGYEQYF
>TRBJ2-7|TRBV9|-
CASSVAPGYEQYF
>TRBJ2-5|TRBV2|-
CASSSGTTVGETQYF